This record covers a single T cell receptor (beta chain). Its antigen is unknown. This entry is derived from a study of shared clonotypes between healthy human individuals. General study results and limits: When compared with the clonotypes that were shared by all four sorted-subset donors, the non-shared clonotypes turned out to have lower generation probabilities.

CDR3 size: 15 residues. V dropped 1 base and J dropped 1 base, with 10 bases sitting between them. CDR1 SGHAT and CDR2 FQNNGV come from the germline V gene. CD8 cells classed as naive were CD45RO-negative and positively selected for CCR7, excluding terminally differentiated effector memory CD45RA+ cells. Sequencing was performed with immunoSEQ multiplex PCR; in TCRdb, only in-frame clones are kept and a portion is missing. The table has millions of clones, around 93% seen once. The receptor's source is a man aged 18 to 35 in good health. Some clones in this sample may be carry-over from other donors' samples. This chain links TRBV11-2 with TRBJ1-1; possible D gene TRBD1, 5 bases. Sample: naive CD8+ T cells from PBMCs. Here the CDR3 DNA reads TGTGCCAGCAGCTTAGCAGGGTCGGGGAACACTGAAGCTTTCTTT. Amino acids: CASSLAGSGNTEAFF.